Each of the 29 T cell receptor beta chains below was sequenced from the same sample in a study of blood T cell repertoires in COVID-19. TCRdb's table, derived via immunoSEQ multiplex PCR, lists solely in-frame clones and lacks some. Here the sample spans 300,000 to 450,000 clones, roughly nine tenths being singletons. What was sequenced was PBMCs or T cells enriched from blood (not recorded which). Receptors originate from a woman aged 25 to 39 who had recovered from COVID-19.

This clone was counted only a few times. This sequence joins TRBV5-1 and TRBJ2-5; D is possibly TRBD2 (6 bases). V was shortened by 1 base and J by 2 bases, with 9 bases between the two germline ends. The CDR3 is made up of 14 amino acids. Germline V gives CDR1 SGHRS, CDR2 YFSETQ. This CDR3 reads CASSLLSGQETQYF. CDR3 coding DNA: TGCGCCAGCAGCTTGCTGAGCGGGCAAGAGACCCAGTACTTC.

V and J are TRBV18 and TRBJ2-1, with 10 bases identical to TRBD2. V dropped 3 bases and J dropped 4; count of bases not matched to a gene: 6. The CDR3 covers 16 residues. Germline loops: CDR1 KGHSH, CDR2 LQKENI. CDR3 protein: CASSPGLAGVYNEQFF. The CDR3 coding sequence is TGTGCCAGCTCACCGGGGCTAGCGGGGGTTTACAATGAGCAGTTCTTC.

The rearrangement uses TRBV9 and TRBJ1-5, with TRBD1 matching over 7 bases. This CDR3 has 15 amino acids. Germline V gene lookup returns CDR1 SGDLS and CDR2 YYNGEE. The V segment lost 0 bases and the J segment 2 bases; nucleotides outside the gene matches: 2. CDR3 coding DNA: TGTGCCAGCAGCGTAGCGGGGACAGGCAATCAGCCCCAGCATTTT. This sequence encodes CASSVAGTGNQPQHF.

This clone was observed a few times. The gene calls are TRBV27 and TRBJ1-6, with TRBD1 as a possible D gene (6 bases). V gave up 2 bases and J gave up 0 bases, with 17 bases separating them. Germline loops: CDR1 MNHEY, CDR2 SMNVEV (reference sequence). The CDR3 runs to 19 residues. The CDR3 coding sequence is TGTGCCAGCAGTTTAGTAGCGGGGGGCTCTTTCTCCTATAATTCACCCCTCCACTTT. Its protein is CASSLVAGGSFSYNSPLHF.

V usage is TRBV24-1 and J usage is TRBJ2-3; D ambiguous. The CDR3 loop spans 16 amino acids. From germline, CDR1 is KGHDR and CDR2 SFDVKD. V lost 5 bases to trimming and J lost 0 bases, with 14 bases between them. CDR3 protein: CATSAPERTSTDTQYF. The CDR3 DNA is TGTGCCACCAGTGCCCCAGAGCGTACTAGCACAGATACGCAGTATTTT.

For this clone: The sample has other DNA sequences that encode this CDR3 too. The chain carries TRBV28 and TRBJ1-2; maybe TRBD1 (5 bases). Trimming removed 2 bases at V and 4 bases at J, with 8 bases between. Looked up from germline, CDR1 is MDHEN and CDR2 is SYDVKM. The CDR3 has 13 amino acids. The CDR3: CASSLQGTYGYTF. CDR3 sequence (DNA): TGTGCCAGCAGTTTACAGGGAACCTATGGCTACACCTTC.

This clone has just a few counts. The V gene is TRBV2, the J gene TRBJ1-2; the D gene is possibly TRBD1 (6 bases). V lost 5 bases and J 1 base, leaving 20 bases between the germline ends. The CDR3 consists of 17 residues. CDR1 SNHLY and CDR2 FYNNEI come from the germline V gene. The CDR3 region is CASSPTHRQARNYGYTF. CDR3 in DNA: TGTGCCAGCAGTCCGACCCACCGACAGGCACGTAACTATGGCTACACCTTC.

CDR3 sequence reads: CASSVDRTNTGELFF. CDR3 DNA: TGTGCCAGCAGTGTTGACAGGACGAACACCGGGGAGCTGTTTTTT. This chain uses TRBV2 with TRBJ2-2; D is perhaps TRBD1 (6 bases). The germline gives CDR1 SNHLY, CDR2 FYNNEI. V shed 4 bases and J shed 0 bases, with 9 bases lying between them. The CDR3 is 15 amino acids. The full variable domain, its missing parts supplied by reference TRBV2 and TRBJ2-2, is EPEVTQTPSHQVTQMGQEVILRCVPISNHLYFYWYRQILGQKVEFLVSFYNNEISEKSEIFDDQFSVERPDGSNFTLKIRSTKLEDSAMYFCASSVDRTNTGELFFGEGSRLTVL.

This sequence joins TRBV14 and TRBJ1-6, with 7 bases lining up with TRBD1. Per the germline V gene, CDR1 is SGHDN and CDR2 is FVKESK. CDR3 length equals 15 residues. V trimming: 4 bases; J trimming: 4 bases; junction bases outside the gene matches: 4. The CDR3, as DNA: TGTGCCAGCAGCCCAGGGGGGAAGTATAATTCACCCCTCCACTTT. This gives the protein CASSPGGKYNSPLHF.

This CDR3 is CASSPQDRNTGELFF. The CDR3 DNA is TGTGCCAGCTCACCACAGGACAGAAACACCGGGGAGCTGTTTTTT. The V call is TRBV18, the J call TRBJ2-2, with D possibly TRBD1 on 6 matching bases. V was shortened by 1 base and J by 2 bases, with 8 bases between the two germline ends. Germline lookup yields CDR1 KGHSH and CDR2 LQKENI. The CDR3 length is 15 residues. Looking up the rest from reference TRBV18 and TRBJ2-2 gives the full variable domain: NAGVMQNPRHLVRRRGQEARLRCSPMKGHSHVYWYRQLPEEGLKFMVYLQKENIIDESGMPKERFSAEFPKEGPSILRIQQVVRGDSAAYFCASSPQDRNTGELFFGEGSRLTVL.

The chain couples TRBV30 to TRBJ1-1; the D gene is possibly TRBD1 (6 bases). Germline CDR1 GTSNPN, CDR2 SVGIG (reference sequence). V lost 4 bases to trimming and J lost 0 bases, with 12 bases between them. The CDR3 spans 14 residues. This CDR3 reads CAWNPTGLNTEAFF. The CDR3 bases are TGTGCCTGGAACCCAACAGGGCTGAACACTGAAGCTTTCTTT. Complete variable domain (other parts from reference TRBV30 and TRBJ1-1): SQTIHQWPATLVQPVGSPLSLECTVEGTSNPNLYWYRQAAGRGLQLLFYSVGIGQISSEVPQNLSASRPQDRQFILSSKKLLLSDSGFYLCAWNPTGLNTEAFFGQGTRLTVV.

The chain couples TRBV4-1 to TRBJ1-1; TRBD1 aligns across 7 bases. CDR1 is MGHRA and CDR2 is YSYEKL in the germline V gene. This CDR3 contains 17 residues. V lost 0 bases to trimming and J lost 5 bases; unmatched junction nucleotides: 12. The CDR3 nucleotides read TGCGCCAGCAGCCAAGATGTCGACAGGGCTCTTTGGACTGAAGCTTTCTTT. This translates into CASSQDVDRALWTEAFF.

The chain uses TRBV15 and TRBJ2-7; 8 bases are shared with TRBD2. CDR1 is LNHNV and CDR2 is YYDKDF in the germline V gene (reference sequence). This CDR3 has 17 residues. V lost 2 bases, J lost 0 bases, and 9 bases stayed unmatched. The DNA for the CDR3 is TGTGCCACCAGCAGACCGGGGGGGGTAGCGGGCTCCTACGAGCAGTACTTC. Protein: CATSRPGGVAGSYEQYF.

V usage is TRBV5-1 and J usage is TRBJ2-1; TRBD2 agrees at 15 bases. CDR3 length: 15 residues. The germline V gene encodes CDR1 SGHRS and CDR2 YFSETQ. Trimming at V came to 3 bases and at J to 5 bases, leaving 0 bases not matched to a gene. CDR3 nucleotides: TGCGCCAGCAGCTGGACTAGCGGGGGGGACAATGAGCAGTTCTTC. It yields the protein CASSWTSGGDNEQFF.

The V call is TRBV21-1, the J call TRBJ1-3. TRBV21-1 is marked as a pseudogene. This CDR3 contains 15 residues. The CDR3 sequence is CASSNYGFGGNTIYF. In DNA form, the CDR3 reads TGTGCCAGCAGCAATTATGGGTTCGGGGGAAACACCATATATTTT.

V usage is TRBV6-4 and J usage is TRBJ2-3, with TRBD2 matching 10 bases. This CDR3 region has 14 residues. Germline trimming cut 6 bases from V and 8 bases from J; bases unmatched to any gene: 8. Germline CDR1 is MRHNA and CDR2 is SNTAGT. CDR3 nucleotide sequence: TGTGCCAGCAGCCCAGCGGGGGGGCCGTTTACGCAGTATTTT. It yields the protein CASSPAGGPFTQYF.

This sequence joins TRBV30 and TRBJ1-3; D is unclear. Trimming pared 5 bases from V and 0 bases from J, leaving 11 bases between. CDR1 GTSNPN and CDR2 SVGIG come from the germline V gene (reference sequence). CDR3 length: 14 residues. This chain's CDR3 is CAWVKTSSGNTIYF. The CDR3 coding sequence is TGTGCCTGGGTAAAGACTAGCTCTGGAAACACCATATATTTT.

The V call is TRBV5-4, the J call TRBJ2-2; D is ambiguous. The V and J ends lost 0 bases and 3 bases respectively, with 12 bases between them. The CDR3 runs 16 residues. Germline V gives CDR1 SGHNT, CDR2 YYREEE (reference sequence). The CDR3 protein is CASSLGRVMDTGELFF. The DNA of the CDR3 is TGTGCCAGCAGCTTGGGTCGGGTTATGGACACCGGGGAGCTGTTTTTT.

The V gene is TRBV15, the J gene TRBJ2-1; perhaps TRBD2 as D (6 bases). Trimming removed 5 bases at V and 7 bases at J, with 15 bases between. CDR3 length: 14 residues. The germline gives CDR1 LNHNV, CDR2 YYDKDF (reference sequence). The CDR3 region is CATSPRGAGNEQFF. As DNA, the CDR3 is TGTGCCACCAGCCCGAGAGGGGCGGGGAATGAGCAGTTCTTC.

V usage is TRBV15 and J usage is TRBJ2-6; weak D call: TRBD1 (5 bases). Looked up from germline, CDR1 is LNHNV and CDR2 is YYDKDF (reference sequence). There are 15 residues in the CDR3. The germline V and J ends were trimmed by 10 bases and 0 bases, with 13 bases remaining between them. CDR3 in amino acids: CASDSSSSGANVLTF. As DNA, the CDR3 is TGTGCCAGCGACAGTTCGTCCTCTGGGGCCAACGTCCTGACTTTC. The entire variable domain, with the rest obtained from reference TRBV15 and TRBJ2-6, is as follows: DAMVIQNPRYQVTQFGKPVTLSCSQTLNHNVMYWYQQKSSQAPKLLFHYYDKDFNNEADTPDNFQSRRPNTSFCFLDIRSPGLGDTAMYLCASDSSSSGANVLTFGAGSRLTVL.

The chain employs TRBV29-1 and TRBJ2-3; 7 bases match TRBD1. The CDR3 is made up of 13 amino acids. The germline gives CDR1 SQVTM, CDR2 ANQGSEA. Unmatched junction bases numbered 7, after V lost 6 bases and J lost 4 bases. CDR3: CSVLTGVADTQYF. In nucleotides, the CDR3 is TGCAGCGTCCTAACAGGGGTGGCAGATACGCAGTATTTT.

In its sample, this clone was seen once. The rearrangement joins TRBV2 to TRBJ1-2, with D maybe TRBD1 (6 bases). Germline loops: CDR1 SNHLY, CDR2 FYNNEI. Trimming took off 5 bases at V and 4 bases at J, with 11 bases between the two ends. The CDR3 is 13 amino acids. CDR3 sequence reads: CASSTGISYGYTF. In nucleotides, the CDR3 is TGTGCCAGCAGTACAGGGATTAGCTATGGCTACACCTTC.

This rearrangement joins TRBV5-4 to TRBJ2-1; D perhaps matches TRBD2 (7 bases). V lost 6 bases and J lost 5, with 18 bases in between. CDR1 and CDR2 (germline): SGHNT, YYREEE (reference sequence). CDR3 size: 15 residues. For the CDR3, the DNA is TGTGCCAGCACCATTCGCGAGCGGGACAACAATGAGCAGTTCTTC. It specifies CASTIRERDNNEQFF.

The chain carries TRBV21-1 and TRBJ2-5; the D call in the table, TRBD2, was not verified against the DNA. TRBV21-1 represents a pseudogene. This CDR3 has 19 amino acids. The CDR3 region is CASTRGWTGIAGDQETQYF. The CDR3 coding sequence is TGTGCCAGCACCAGGGGATGGACTGGAATAGCGGGGGATCAAGAGACCCAGTACTTC.

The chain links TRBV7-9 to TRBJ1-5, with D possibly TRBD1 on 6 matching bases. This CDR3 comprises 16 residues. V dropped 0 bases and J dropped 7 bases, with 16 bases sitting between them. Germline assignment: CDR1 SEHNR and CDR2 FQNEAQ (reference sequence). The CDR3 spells CASSLASAGDGQPQHF. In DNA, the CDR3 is TGTGCCAGCAGCTTAGCGTCGGCAGGGGACGGCCAGCCCCAGCATTTT. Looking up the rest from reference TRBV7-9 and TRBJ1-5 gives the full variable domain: DTGVSQNPRHKITKRGQNVTFRCDPISEHNRLYWYRQTLGQGPEFLTYFQNEAQLEKSRLLSDRFSAERPKGSFSTLEIQRTEQGDSAMYLCASSLASAGDGQPQHFGDGTRLSIL.

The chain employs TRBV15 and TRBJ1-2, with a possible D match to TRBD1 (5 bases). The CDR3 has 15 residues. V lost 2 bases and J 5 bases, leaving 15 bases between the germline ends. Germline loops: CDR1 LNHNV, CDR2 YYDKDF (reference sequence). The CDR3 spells CATSRSKGRGYGYTF. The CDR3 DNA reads TGTGCCACCAGCAGATCCAAGGGGCGGGGGTATGGCTACACCTTC.

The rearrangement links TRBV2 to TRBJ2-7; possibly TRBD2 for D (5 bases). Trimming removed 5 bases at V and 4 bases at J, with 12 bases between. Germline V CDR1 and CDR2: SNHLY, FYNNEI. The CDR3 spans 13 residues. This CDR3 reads CASSWGTGYEQYF. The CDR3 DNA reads TGTGCCAGCAGTTGGGGTACGGGGTACGAGCAGTACTTC.

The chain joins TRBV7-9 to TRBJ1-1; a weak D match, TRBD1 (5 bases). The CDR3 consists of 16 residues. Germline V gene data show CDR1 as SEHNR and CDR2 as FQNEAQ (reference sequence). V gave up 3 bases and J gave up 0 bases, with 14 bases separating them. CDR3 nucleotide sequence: TGTGCCAGCAGCTTGGGTGGGGGGTCTCTGAACACTGAAGCTTTCTTT. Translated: CASSLGGGSLNTEAFF.

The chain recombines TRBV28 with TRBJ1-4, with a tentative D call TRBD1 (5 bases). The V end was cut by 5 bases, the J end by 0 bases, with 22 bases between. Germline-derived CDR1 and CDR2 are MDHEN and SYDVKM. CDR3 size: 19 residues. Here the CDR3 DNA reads TGTGCCAGCAGTCTCCCCGGTGACAGCTCATTCGCAACTAATGAAAAACTGTTTTTT. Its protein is CASSLPGDSSFATNEKLFF.